The source of this T cell receptor beta chain is a study of vaccination effects on CD4 cells after COVID-19. To note about this clone: Its antigen remains unidentified.

Germline V lookup: CDR1 LNHDA, CDR2 SQIVND (reference sequence). Trimming pared 7 bases from V and 0 bases from J, leaving 13 bases between. The CDR3 consists of 15 residues. TCRdb keeps only in-frame clones here, not all; method: immunoSEQ multiplex PCR. The sample gives about 31,000 clones, approximately 68% of which show up once; 28% is in the top ten. Before any sequencing was done, the ViraFEST assay used viral peptide pools to expand antigen-specific CD4+ T cells. The culture ran for 10 days before CD4+ T cells were isolated. The chain couples TRBV19 to TRBJ1-3; no reliable D call. Sequenced here: CD4+ T cells from PBMCs cultured with HCoV-229E spike peptides, sampled before COVID-19 vaccination. This sequence was found in a human donor who received a COVID-19 vaccine. The CDR3 reads CASTGRKYSGNTIYF. DNA of the CDR3: TGTGCCAGTACGGGTAGGAAATACTCTGGAAACACCATATATTTT.